The rows below give T cell receptor beta chains drawn from one sample of a study of cytomegalovirus exposure and HLA in healthy donors. Repertoires were generated with immunoSEQ multiplex PCR, while TCRdb's copy carries only in-frame clones and drops some. This table has about 130,000 clones, around 95% appearing once. Sequenced sample: PBMCs. The receptor set was obtained from a man aged 18 to 30 in good health and CMV-seronegative. The CDR3 runs from the conserved cysteine through the conserved F or W. Each record gives: D gene, V gene, clone size, J gene, CDR3 protein, CDR3 DNA. A D gene is named only where the DNA matches it firmly. Only part of the rows carry a size: once, few, many, or a class if the clone is expanded.

TRBD1,TRBV9,.,TRBJ1-1,CASSSRGQGRNTEAFF,TGTGCCAGCAGCTCTCGGGGACAGGGGAGGAACACTGAAGCTTTCTTT
TRBD1,TRBV9,.,TRBJ1-4,CASSRTGSHEKLFF,TGTGCCAGCAGCCGGACAGGTTCCCATGAAAAACTGTTTTTT
.,TRBV11-2,.,TRBJ1-2,CASSPRSPGAPFVGYTF,TGTGCCAGCAGCCCTAGGTCGCCAGGGGCTCCCTTTGTTGGCTACACCTTC
TRBD1,TRBV7-8,.,TRBJ1-5,CASSLEDRGDQPQHF,TGTGCCAGCAGCTTAGAAGACAGGGGGGATCAGCCCCAGCATTTT
.,TRBV9,.,TRBJ1-1,CASSQQGGNTEAFF,TGTGCCAGCAGTCAACAGGGTGGGAACACTGAAGCTTTCTTT
.,TRBV4-3,once,TRBJ1-2,CASSPTVSYGYTF,TGCGCCAGCAGCCCAACAGTCTCATATGGCTACACCTTC
.,TRBV7-6,.,TRBJ2-1,CASSLGERVGNEQFF,TGTGCCAGCAGCTTAGGGGAGCGGGTTGGCAATGAGCAGTTCTTC
TRBD1,TRBV5-5,.,TRBJ1-5,CASSLRDRGHRGNQPQHF,TGTGCCAGCAGCTTGCGGGACAGGGGGCACCGGGGCAATCAGCCCCAGCATTTT
.,TRBV7-9,.,TRBJ1-1,CASSLGGGSNTEAFF,TGTGCCAGCAGCTTAGGGGGAGGTTCGAACACTGAAGCTTTCTTT
.,TRBV27,.,TRBJ2-7,CASSLGLTYEQYF,TGTGCCAGCAGTTTAGGGCTAACCTACGAGCAGTACTTC
.,TRBV7-9,.,TRBJ2-2,CASSRRTQGRTGELFF,TGTGCCAGCAGCCGAAGGACCCAGGGCAGAACCGGGGAGCTGTTTTTT
.,TRBV28,.,TRBJ2-7,CASSFRMRAYEQYF,TGTGCCAGCAGTTTTAGGATGAGGGCCTACGAGCAGTACTTC
TRBD1,TRBV4-1,.,TRBJ2-7,CASSQGVQGDEQYF,TGCGCCAGCAGCCAAGGGGTCCAGGGGGACGAGCAGTACTTC
.,TRBV9,.,TRBJ2-1,CASSEDPSEDNEQFF,TGTGCCAGCAGCGAAGACCCGTCGGAGGACAATGAGCAGTTCTTC
.,TRBV15,once,TRBJ2-1,CATSRDLGLLGTYNEQFF,TGTGCCACCAGCAGAGATTTAGGACTCCTGGGCACCTACAATGAGCAGTTCTTC
TRBD2,TRBV19,.,TRBJ2-1,CASKPGLAGASYNEQFF,TGTGCCAGTAAACCGGGACTAGCGGGAGCCTCTTACAATGAGCAGTTCTTC
TRBD2,TRBV27,.,TRBJ2-7,CASSFWTSGYEQYF,TGTGCCAGCAGTTTTTGGACTAGCGGCTACGAGCAGTACTTC
TRBD1,TRBV7-9,.,TRBJ2-1,CASSSPQGEEQFF,TGTGCCAGCAGCTCCCCTCAGGGGGAAGAGCAGTTCTTC
.,TRBV19,.,TRBJ1-4,CASSPTGTPGEKLFF,TGTGCCAGTAGTCCCACCGGGACTCCAGGTGAAAAACTGTTTTTT
TRBD1,TRBV7-2,.,TRBJ2-7,CASSKAGQGPEQYF,TGTGCCAGCAGCAAAGCGGGACAGGGCCCAGAGCAGTACTTC
.,TRBV14,.,TRBJ2-3,CASSPHVGGRDDTQYF,TGTGCCAGCAGCCCTCACGTCGGGGGGCGAGACGATACGCAGTATTTT
.,TRBV6-6,.,TRBJ1-5,CASSLNGDQPQHF,TGTGCCAGCAGCCTAAACGGGGATCAGCCCCAGCATTTT
.,TRBV19,.,TRBJ1-1,CASSIGQLNTEAFF,TGTGCCAGTAGTATTGGACAGCTCAACACTGAAGCTTTCTTT
.,TRBV28,.,TRBJ1-1,CASSQGGVDTEAFF,TGTGCCAGCAGTCAGGGAGGGGTGGACACTGAAGCTTTCTTT
.,TRBV19,.,TRBJ2-1,CATQSYNEQFF,TGTGCCACCCAGTCCTACAATGAGCAGTTCTTC
TRBD1,TRBV30,.,TRBJ2-1,CAWRGGPSYNEQFF,TGTGCCTGGAGAGGGGGCCCCTCCTACAATGAGCAGTTCTTC
.,TRBV4-3,.,TRBJ2-1,CASSVRRSSYNEQFF,TGCGCCAGCAGCGTACGCCGGAGCTCCTACAATGAGCAGTTCTTC
TRBD1,TRBV19,.,TRBJ2-7,CASSPYRDRVEISNYEQYF,TGTGCCAGTAGTCCGTACCGGGACAGGGTTGAGATTTCTAACTACGAGCAGTACTTC
.,TRBV5-4,.,TRBJ2-2,CASSFGVLSGTGELFF,TGTGCCAGCAGCTTCGGTGTCCTCTCGGGCACCGGGGAGCTGTTTTTT
TRBD2,TRBV28,.,TRBJ2-1,CASSLPSGTSGSLYNEQFF,TGTGCCAGCAGTTTACCCTCCGGGACTAGCGGGAGTCTGTACAATGAGCAGTTCTTC
.,TRBV11-1,.,TRBJ2-5,CASSSREWTQETQYF,TGTGCCAGCAGCTCTAGGGAGTGGACCCAAGAGACCCAGTACTTC
TRBD2,TRBV11-2,.,TRBJ2-1,CASSLVVDSGHEQFF,TGTGCCAGCAGCTTAGTCGTTGATAGCGGGCATGAGCAGTTCTTC